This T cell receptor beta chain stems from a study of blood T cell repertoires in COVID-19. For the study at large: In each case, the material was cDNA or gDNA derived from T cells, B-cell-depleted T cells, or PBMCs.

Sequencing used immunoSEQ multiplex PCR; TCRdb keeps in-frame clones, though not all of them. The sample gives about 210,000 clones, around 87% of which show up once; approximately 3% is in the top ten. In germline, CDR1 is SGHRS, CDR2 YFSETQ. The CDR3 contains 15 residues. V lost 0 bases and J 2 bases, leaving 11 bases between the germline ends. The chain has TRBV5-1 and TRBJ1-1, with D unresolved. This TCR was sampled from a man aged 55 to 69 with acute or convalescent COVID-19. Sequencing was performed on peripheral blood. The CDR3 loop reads CASSLAGGLNTEAFF. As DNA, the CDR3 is TGCGCCAGCAGCTTGGCCGGAGGGCTAAACACTGAAGCTTTCTTT.